The 13 T cell receptor beta chains in this list originate from one sample, sequenced in a study of blood T cell repertoires in COVID-19. Clones were sequenced by immunoSEQ multiplex PCR, and TCRdb holds only the in-frame ones, with some missing. The table has 300,000 to 400,000 clones, approximately 90% seen once. The material sequenced was peripheral blood. The origin of the receptors is a woman between 50 and 59 years old with active or convalescent COVID-19.

The chain combines TRBV7-8 with TRBJ2-1; 9 bases are a match to TRBD2. J was trimmed by 12 bases and V by 2 bases; bases with no gene match: 17. The germline CDR1 and CDR2 sequences are SGHVS and FQNEAQ. This CDR3 region has 17 residues. In nucleotides, the CDR3 is TGTGCCAGCAGCTTACCAACGTGGGTAGCGGGGGCTCAGGCGCAGTTCTTC. Translation: CASSLPTWVAGAQAQFF. The full variable domain, in which reference TRBV7-8 and TRBJ2-1 provide the parts outside the CDR3, is GAGVSQSPRYKVAKRGQDVALRCDPISGHVSLFWYQQALGQGPEFLTYFQNEAQLDKSGLPSDRFFAERPEGSVSTLKIQRTQQEDSAVYLCASSLPTWVAGAQAQFFGPGTRLTVL.

The V and J genes are TRBV19 and TRBJ1-2; TRBD1 matches 8 bases. The CDR3 extends over 16 amino acids. V was pared by 3 bases and J by 9 bases, with 15 bases of the junction left unmatched. From germline, CDR1 is LNHDA and CDR2 SQIVND (reference sequence). CDR3 nucleotide sequence: TGTGCCAGTAGTATCACATCGACAGGGGACCAAGGAAGCTACACCTTC. Amino acids: CASSITSTGDQGSYTF.

This clone was observed once. The chain uses TRBV7-2 and TRBJ2-5; tentatively, D is TRBD1 (5 bases). The CDR3 extends over 13 amino acids. Looked up from germline, CDR1 is SGHTA and CDR2 is FQGNSA. V lost 2 bases and J 3 bases, leaving 7 bases between the germline ends. The CDR3 loop reads CASSLSREETQYF. The DNA for the CDR3 is TGTGCCAGCAGCTTATCCAGGGAAGAGACCCAGTACTTC.

The rearrangement uses TRBV11-1 and TRBJ2-3, with TRBD2 identical over 8 bases. V gave up 1 base and J gave up 2 bases; unmatched junction bases: 2. This CDR3 is built from 15 residues. Germline loops: CDR1 SGHAT, CDR2 FQDESV (reference sequence). The CDR3 loop reads CASSLERGPTDTQYF. The CDR3 DNA is TGTGCCAGCAGCTTAGAGCGGGGGCCCACAGATACGCAGTATTTT.

This clone was detected ten times or more. The CDR3 region has the DNA TGTGCCAGCAGCTTAACCTACAACACCGGGGAGCTGTTTTTT. This encodes CASSLTYNTGELFF. The chain couples TRBV7-9 to TRBJ2-2; D gene uncertain. This CDR3 contains 14 residues. Trimming took off 2 bases at V and 2 bases at J, with 6 bases between the two ends. Germline V gene lookup returns CDR1 SEHNR and CDR2 FQNEAQ (reference sequence).

The chain uses TRBV10-3 and TRBJ1-1, with TRBD1 matching 11 bases. CDR1 is ENHRY and CDR2 is SYGVKD in the germline V gene. With 8 bases clipped from V and 5 bases from J, the junction kept 13 bases outside the gene matches. This CDR3 region has 16 residues. In DNA form, the CDR3 reads TGTGCCATCGGGGGGACAGGGGGACCCGGAGGGACTGAAGCTTTCTTT. It codes for CAIGGTGGPGGTEAFF.

The chain has TRBV7-9 and TRBJ1-1; possibly TRBD1 for D (5 bases). This CDR3 comprises 14 residues. Germline V gene sequence: CDR1 SEHNR, CDR2 FQNEAQ (reference sequence). Deletions cut 1 base from V and 0 bases from J, with 6 bases between. CDR3 nucleotide sequence: TGTGCCAGCAGCTTAGACAGGATGAACACTGAAGCTTTCTTT. This translates into CASSLDRMNTEAFF.

The chain joins TRBV7-2 to TRBJ1-6, with 7 bases identical to TRBD1. Germline-derived CDR1 and CDR2 are SGHTA and FQGNSA. The CDR3 runs 15 residues. V lost 5 bases to trimming and J lost 3 bases; unmatched junction nucleotides: 4. This CDR3 reads CASSIRQGYNSPLHF. CDR3 in DNA: TGTGCCAGCAGCATAAGACAGGGCTATAATTCACCCCTCCACTTT.

The chain uses TRBV9 and TRBJ1-2; 9 bases align to TRBD1. Germline CDR1 SGDLS, CDR2 YYNGEE. V shed 0 bases, J shed 7 bases, and the junction held 7 bases outside the gene matches. The CDR3 contains 15 residues. This CDR3 reads CASSVAGDRVFGYTF. The CDR3 DNA is TGTGCCAGCAGCGTAGCCGGGGACAGGGTCTTTGGCTACACCTTC.

The chain uses TRBV19 and TRBJ1-6; TRBD1 is a possible D gene (5 bases). Trimming took off 2 bases at V and 10 bases at J, with 24 bases between the two ends. The germline gives CDR1 LNHDA, CDR2 SQIVND (reference sequence). The CDR3 spans 18 residues. CDR3 in DNA: TGTGCCAGTAGTATAAGGTTTGCGGGGACTCGCATCGGGTCACCCCTCCACTTT. Encoded protein: CASSIRFAGTRIGSPLHF.

This clone was counted only a few times. This chain joins TRBV29-1 and TRBJ2-3, with a tentative D call TRBD1 (6 bases). This CDR3 has 13 amino acids. Trimming removed 4 bases at V and 7 bases at J, with 15 bases between. CDR1 and CDR2 from the germline V gene are SQVTM and ANQGSEA. The CDR3 coding sequence is TGCAGCGTTGGACAGGTGGACGGGAATACGCAGTATTTT. Translating it yields CSVGQVDGNTQYF.

The chain joins TRBV30 to TRBJ2-5; no clear D. Per the germline V gene, CDR1 is GTSNPN and CDR2 is SVGIG (reference sequence). The CDR3 spans 14 residues. V was clipped by 3 bases and J by 7 bases, with 18 bases between them. The CDR3 coding sequence is TGTGCCTGGAGCGGAACAGTCCCCTCAGCGACCCAGTACTTC. It specifies CAWSGTVPSATQYF. The variable domain in full, completed from reference TRBV30 and TRBJ2-5, reads SQTIHQWPATLVQPVGSPLSLECTVEGTSNPNLYWYRQAAGRGLQLLFYSVGIGQISSEVPQNLSASRPQDRQFILSSKKLLLSDSGFYLCAWSGTVPSATQYFGPGTRLLVL.

This clone has just one count. The chain joins TRBV6-2 or TRBV6-3 to TRBJ2-7; D gene uncertain. From germline, CDR1 is MNHEY and CDR2 SVGEGT. The CDR3 covers 13 residues. V lost 3 bases to trimming and J lost 0 bases, with 6 bases between them. CDR3 sequence reads: CASSYKSSYEQYF. In DNA form, the CDR3 reads TGTGCCAGCAGTTATAAGAGCTCCTACGAGCAGTACTTC.